The present T cell receptor (beta chain) was sequenced within a study of CD8 T cells in ankylosing spondylitis. Study-level findings and limits: Seemingly distinctive of ankylosing spondylitis blood was a TCR beta motif formed by eight highly homologous variants.

The germline V gene has CDR1 DFQATT and CDR2 SNEGSKA (reference sequence). The V gene end was trimmed by 2 bases and the J gene end by 1 base; junction bases not matched to a gene: 10. The CDR3 is 17 residues long. About this clonotype: What it binds is not known.

Each TCR beta library was made by quantitative 5'-RACE that incorporated molecular barcodes. TCRdb redid the calling of the 5' RACE reads with MiXCR, one entry per CDR3 protein. The table includes approximately 500,000 distinct CDR3 sequences, 12% detected once. Material: blood, either unsorted or a sorted T cell fraction (not recorded which). The chain is built from TRBV20-1 and TRBJ1-5; TRBD1 matches 8 bases. The receptor's source is a male donor with ankylosing spondylitis. The CDR3 loop reads CSARQGASVVSNQPQHF. The CDR3 DNA follows: TGCAGTGCTAGACAGGGGGCATCGGTTGTGAGCAATCAGCCCCAGCATTTT.